Shown below are 23 T cell receptor beta chains from a single sample sequenced in a study of blood T cell repertoires in COVID-19. Sequencing used immunoSEQ multiplex PCR; TCRdb keeps in-frame clones, though not all of them. The profile shows 470,000 or so clones, approximately 90% of them singletons. What was sequenced was peripheral blood. All receptors come from a woman in her 30s with acute or convalescent COVID-19.

This chain joins TRBV5-1 and TRBJ1-6, with 7 bases identical to TRBD1. The length of the CDR3 is 14 residues. Unmatched junction bases numbered 7, after V lost 4 bases and J lost 9 bases. Germline lookup yields CDR1 SGHRS and CDR2 YFSETQ. The CDR3 loop is CASSPGTEGSPLHF. CDR3 DNA: TGCGCCAGCAGCCCCGGGACAGAAGGTTCACCCCTCCACTTT.

This chain uses TRBV6-5 with TRBJ1-3; the D gene is possibly TRBD1 (6 bases). CDR3 length equals 14 residues. V dropped 7 bases and J dropped 0 bases, with 10 bases sitting between them. Germline V gene data show CDR1 as MNHEY and CDR2 as SVGAGI. CDR3 DNA sequence: TGTGCCAGCACCGGACAGTTCTCTGGAAACACCATATATTTT. Translation gives CASTGQFSGNTIYF.

The chain combines TRBV13 with TRBJ1-2; the D gene is possibly TRBD1 (5 bases). The CDR3 covers 12 residues. Germline CDR1 and CDR2: PRHDT and FYEKMQ (reference sequence). With 5 bases removed from V and 8 bases from J, the gap between germline ends came to 12 bases. The CDR3 bases are TGTGCCAGCAGCCGACAGTCCCGGGGCTACACCTTC. Protein product: CASSRQSRGYTF.

This clone appeared a few times. This chain connects TRBV11-2 to TRBJ1-3; perhaps TRBD1 as D (5 bases). Trimming stripped 6 bases from V and 7 bases from J, with 13 bases between. The CDR3 covers 13 residues. Germline V gene data show CDR1 as SGHAT and CDR2 as FQNNGV. CDR3 region: CASSPGHRNTIYF. CDR3 bases: TGTGCCAGCAGTCCGGGCCACAGGAACACCATATATTTT.

This chain links TRBV27 with TRBJ1-4; D may be TRBD1 (5 bases). V lost 6 bases to trimming and J lost 7 bases, with 15 bases between them. From germline, CDR1 is MNHEY and CDR2 SMNVEV (reference sequence). The length of the CDR3 is 14 residues. The chain's CDR3 is CASSPSPGGEKLFF. The CDR3, as DNA: TGTGCCAGCAGCCCCAGCCCGGGGGGTGAAAAACTGTTTTTT.

The chain employs TRBV6-5 and TRBJ1-5; no clear D gene. Germline CDR1 MNHEY, CDR2 SVGAGI. V was trimmed by 7 bases and J by 2 bases, leaving 9 bases between them. The CDR3 sequence is 13 residues long. CDR3 protein: CASTGEGNQPQHF. CDR3 DNA sequence: TGTGCCAGCACTGGGGAGGGCAATCAGCCCCAGCATTTT.

About this clone itself: The same CDR3 is also encoded by other DNA sequences in this sample. The V call is TRBV5-6, the J call TRBJ2-2; 9 positions match TRBD1. The CDR3 sequence is 13 residues long. The V and J ends lost 5 bases and 6 bases, in that order; junction bases with no gene match: 2. Germline assignment: CDR1 SGHDT and CDR2 YYEEEE. The CDR3 nucleotides are TGTGCCAGCAGTTGGACAGGGGCCGGGGAGCTGTTTTTT. Translation: CASSWTGAGELFF.

V usage is TRBV6-5 and J usage is TRBJ2-2; 11 bases are a match to TRBD2. The CDR3 contains 14 residues. Germline V lookup: CDR1 MNHEY, CDR2 SVGAGI. After removal of 6 bases from V and 4 bases from J, the junction contained 1 base not matched to a gene. CDR3: CASRLAGGTGELFF. The CDR3 DNA follows: TGTGCCAGCAGGCTAGCGGGGGGCACCGGGGAGCTGTTTTTT.

The rearrangement joins TRBV2 to TRBJ1-5; perhaps TRBD1 as D (5 bases). The CDR3 sequence is 15 residues long. Germline CDR1 is SNHLY and CDR2 is FYNNEI. V was pared by 5 bases and J by 0 bases, with 11 bases between. CDR3 sequence: CASSQGGLSNQPQHF. In DNA, the CDR3 is TGTGCCAGCAGTCAGGGAGGACTTAGCAATCAGCCCCAGCATTTT.

V is TRBV19 and J is TRBJ2-2; D is unresolved. Trimming pared 6 bases from V and 6 bases from J, leaving 11 bases between. CDR3 size: 13 residues. Germline V gene lookup returns CDR1 LNHDA and CDR2 SQIVND (reference sequence). CDR3 sequence: CASRRANPGELFF. CDR3 DNA sequence: TGTGCCAGTAGAAGAGCCAACCCCGGGGAGCTGTTTTTT. The complete variable domain, with remaining parts taken from reference TRBV19 and TRBJ2-2, reads DGGITQSPKYLFRKEGQNVTLSCEQNLNHDAMYWYRQDPGQGLRLIYYSQIVNDFQKGDIAEGYSVSREKKESFPLTVTSAQKNPTAFYLCASRRANPGELFFGEGSRLTVL.

This chain joins TRBV4-1 and TRBJ1-5; D unresolved. Germline loops: CDR1 MGHRA, CDR2 YSYEKL. This CDR3 has 16 amino acids. Trimming removed 0 bases at V and 2 bases at J, with 11 bases between. CDR3 loop: CASSQEAGTGNQPQHF. Here the CDR3 DNA reads TGCGCCAGCAGCCAAGAGGCGGGAACCGGCAATCAGCCCCAGCATTTT.

This rearrangement joins TRBV7-2 to TRBJ1-2; D is unresolved. V lost 0 bases, J lost 9 bases, and 11 bases lay in between. The CDR3 is 13 residues long. In germline, CDR1 is SGHTA, CDR2 FQGNSA. The CDR3 DNA reads as TGTGCCAGCAGCTTAGCATCCCTCGAGCGCTACACCTTC. It translates to CASSLASLERYTF.

The CDR3 DNA reads as TGTGCCAGCACCCCCGGAGCGGGGGTTTTTGGCTACACCTTC. As protein: CASTPGAGVFGYTF. The V gene is TRBV7-9, the J gene TRBJ1-2; TRBD1 might be the D (5 bases). The CDR3 spans 14 residues. Germline CDR1 reads SEHNR; CDR2 reads FQNEAQ (reference sequence). V was clipped by 7 bases and J by 7 bases, with 19 bases between them.

CDR3 amino acids: CASSLREFSYEQYF. The CDR3 nucleotides read TGTGCCAGCAGTTTGAGGGAGTTCTCCTACGAGCAGTACTTC. The chain is built from TRBV5-8 and TRBJ2-7; tentative D call: TRBD2 (5 bases). Looked up from germline, CDR1 is SGHTS and CDR2 is YDEGEE. The CDR3 length is 14 residues. Deletions cut 5 bases from V and 0 bases from J, with 12 bases between. Full variable domain (outside the CDR3, taken from reference TRBV5-8 and TRBJ2-7): EAGVTQSPTHLIKTRGQQATLRCSPISGHTSVYWYQQALGLGLQFLLWYDEGEERNRGNFPPRFSGRQFPNYSSELNVNALELEDSALYLCASSLREFSYEQYFGPGTRLTVT.

J is TRBJ2-7 and V is TRBV6-5, with TRBD2 identical over 12 bases. The CDR3 extends over 16 amino acids. Germline V CDR1 and CDR2: MNHEY, SVGAGI. The ends lost 4 bases at V and 4 bases at J; junction bases unmatched: 8. In DNA form, the CDR3 reads TGTGCCAGCAGTTCCCAACCTAGCGGGGGGGCTTACGAGCAGTACTTC. Protein sequence: CASSSQPSGGAYEQYF.

The genes are TRBV12-5 and TRBJ2-7; D gene unclear. V was trimmed by 6 bases and J by 3 bases, leaving 6 bases between them. CDR3 size: 11 residues. Germline V gives CDR1 LGHNT, CDR2 FRNRAP. CDR3 protein: CASGRNYEQYF. As DNA, the CDR3 is TGTGCTAGTGGGAGAAACTACGAGCAGTACTTC.

J is TRBJ2-6 and V is TRBV28; tentative D call: TRBD2 (5 bases). The CDR3 totals 18 residues. Trimming removed 10 bases from V and 3 bases from J, with 25 bases in between. CDR1 MDHEN and CDR2 SYDVKM come from the germline V gene. This CDR3 reads CAISTISRGKGGANVLTF. CDR3 DNA sequence: TGTGCCATCAGCACCATTAGCCGGGGAAAGGGTGGGGCCAACGTCCTGACTTTC.

This chain joins TRBV6-1 and TRBJ1-2, with D maybe TRBD1 (5 bases). Germline CDR1 MNHNS, CDR2 SASEGT. Deletions cut 0 bases from V and 2 bases from J, with 13 bases between. The CDR3 runs to 16 residues. CDR3 in DNA: TGTGCCAGCAGTGAAGCGATAGCGGCAGGGAACTATGGCTACACCTTC. Its protein product is CASSEAIAAGNYGYTF.

This rearrangement joins TRBV7-6 to TRBJ2-1; 9 bases fit TRBD2. Germline trimming cut 5 bases from V and 4 bases from J; bases unmatched to any gene: 6. Germline values: CDR1 SGHVS, CDR2 FNYEAQ. There are 15 residues in the CDR3. CDR3 residues: CASSPTSGRYNEQFF. CDR3 sequence (DNA): TGTGCCAGCAGCCCGACTAGCGGAAGATACAATGAGCAGTTCTTC.

The rearrangement links TRBV12-3 or TRBV12-4 to TRBJ2-5; weak D call: TRBD1 (5 bases). Trimming pared 3 bases from V and 5 bases from J, leaving 10 bases between. This CDR3 is built from 13 residues. CDR3 in amino acids: CASSLWGTETQYF. The CDR3 nucleotides read TGTGCCAGCAGTTTGTGGGGCACGGAGACCCAGTACTTC.

The CDR3 is CASSHQISGGDTDTQYF. Written as DNA, the CDR3 is TGCGCCAGCAGCCACCAAATTAGCGGGGGGGACACAGATACGCAGTATTTT. The V gene is TRBV5-1, the J gene TRBJ2-3, with 11 bases aligning to TRBD2. Germline loops: CDR1 SGHRS, CDR2 YFSETQ. V lost 4 bases to trimming and J lost 2 bases; unmatched junction nucleotides: 9. The CDR3 runs to 17 residues.

This chain connects TRBV29-1 to TRBJ2-7; tentative D call: TRBD2 (7 bases). With 7 bases removed from V and 0 bases from J, the gap between germline ends came to 19 bases. The CDR3 extends over 15 amino acids. CDR1 is SQVTM and CDR2 is ANQGSEA in the germline V gene. CDR3 sequence: CSARRGGDLSYEQYF. CDR3 nucleotide sequence: TGCAGCGCCCGAAGGGGGGGGGACCTCTCCTACGAGCAGTACTTC.

Of note for this clone: The same CDR3 also results from other DNA sequences found in this sample. The rearrangement links TRBV7-3 to TRBJ2-2; possible D gene TRBD2, 6 bases. The CDR3 loop spans 14 amino acids. The germline CDR1 and CDR2 sequences are SGHTA and FQGTGA. With 0 bases removed from V and 4 bases from J, the gap between germline ends came to 6 bases. CDR3 in amino acids: CASSLTGGTGELFF. In nucleotides, the CDR3 is TGTGCCAGCAGCTTAACGGGGGGCACCGGGGAGCTGTTTTTT.